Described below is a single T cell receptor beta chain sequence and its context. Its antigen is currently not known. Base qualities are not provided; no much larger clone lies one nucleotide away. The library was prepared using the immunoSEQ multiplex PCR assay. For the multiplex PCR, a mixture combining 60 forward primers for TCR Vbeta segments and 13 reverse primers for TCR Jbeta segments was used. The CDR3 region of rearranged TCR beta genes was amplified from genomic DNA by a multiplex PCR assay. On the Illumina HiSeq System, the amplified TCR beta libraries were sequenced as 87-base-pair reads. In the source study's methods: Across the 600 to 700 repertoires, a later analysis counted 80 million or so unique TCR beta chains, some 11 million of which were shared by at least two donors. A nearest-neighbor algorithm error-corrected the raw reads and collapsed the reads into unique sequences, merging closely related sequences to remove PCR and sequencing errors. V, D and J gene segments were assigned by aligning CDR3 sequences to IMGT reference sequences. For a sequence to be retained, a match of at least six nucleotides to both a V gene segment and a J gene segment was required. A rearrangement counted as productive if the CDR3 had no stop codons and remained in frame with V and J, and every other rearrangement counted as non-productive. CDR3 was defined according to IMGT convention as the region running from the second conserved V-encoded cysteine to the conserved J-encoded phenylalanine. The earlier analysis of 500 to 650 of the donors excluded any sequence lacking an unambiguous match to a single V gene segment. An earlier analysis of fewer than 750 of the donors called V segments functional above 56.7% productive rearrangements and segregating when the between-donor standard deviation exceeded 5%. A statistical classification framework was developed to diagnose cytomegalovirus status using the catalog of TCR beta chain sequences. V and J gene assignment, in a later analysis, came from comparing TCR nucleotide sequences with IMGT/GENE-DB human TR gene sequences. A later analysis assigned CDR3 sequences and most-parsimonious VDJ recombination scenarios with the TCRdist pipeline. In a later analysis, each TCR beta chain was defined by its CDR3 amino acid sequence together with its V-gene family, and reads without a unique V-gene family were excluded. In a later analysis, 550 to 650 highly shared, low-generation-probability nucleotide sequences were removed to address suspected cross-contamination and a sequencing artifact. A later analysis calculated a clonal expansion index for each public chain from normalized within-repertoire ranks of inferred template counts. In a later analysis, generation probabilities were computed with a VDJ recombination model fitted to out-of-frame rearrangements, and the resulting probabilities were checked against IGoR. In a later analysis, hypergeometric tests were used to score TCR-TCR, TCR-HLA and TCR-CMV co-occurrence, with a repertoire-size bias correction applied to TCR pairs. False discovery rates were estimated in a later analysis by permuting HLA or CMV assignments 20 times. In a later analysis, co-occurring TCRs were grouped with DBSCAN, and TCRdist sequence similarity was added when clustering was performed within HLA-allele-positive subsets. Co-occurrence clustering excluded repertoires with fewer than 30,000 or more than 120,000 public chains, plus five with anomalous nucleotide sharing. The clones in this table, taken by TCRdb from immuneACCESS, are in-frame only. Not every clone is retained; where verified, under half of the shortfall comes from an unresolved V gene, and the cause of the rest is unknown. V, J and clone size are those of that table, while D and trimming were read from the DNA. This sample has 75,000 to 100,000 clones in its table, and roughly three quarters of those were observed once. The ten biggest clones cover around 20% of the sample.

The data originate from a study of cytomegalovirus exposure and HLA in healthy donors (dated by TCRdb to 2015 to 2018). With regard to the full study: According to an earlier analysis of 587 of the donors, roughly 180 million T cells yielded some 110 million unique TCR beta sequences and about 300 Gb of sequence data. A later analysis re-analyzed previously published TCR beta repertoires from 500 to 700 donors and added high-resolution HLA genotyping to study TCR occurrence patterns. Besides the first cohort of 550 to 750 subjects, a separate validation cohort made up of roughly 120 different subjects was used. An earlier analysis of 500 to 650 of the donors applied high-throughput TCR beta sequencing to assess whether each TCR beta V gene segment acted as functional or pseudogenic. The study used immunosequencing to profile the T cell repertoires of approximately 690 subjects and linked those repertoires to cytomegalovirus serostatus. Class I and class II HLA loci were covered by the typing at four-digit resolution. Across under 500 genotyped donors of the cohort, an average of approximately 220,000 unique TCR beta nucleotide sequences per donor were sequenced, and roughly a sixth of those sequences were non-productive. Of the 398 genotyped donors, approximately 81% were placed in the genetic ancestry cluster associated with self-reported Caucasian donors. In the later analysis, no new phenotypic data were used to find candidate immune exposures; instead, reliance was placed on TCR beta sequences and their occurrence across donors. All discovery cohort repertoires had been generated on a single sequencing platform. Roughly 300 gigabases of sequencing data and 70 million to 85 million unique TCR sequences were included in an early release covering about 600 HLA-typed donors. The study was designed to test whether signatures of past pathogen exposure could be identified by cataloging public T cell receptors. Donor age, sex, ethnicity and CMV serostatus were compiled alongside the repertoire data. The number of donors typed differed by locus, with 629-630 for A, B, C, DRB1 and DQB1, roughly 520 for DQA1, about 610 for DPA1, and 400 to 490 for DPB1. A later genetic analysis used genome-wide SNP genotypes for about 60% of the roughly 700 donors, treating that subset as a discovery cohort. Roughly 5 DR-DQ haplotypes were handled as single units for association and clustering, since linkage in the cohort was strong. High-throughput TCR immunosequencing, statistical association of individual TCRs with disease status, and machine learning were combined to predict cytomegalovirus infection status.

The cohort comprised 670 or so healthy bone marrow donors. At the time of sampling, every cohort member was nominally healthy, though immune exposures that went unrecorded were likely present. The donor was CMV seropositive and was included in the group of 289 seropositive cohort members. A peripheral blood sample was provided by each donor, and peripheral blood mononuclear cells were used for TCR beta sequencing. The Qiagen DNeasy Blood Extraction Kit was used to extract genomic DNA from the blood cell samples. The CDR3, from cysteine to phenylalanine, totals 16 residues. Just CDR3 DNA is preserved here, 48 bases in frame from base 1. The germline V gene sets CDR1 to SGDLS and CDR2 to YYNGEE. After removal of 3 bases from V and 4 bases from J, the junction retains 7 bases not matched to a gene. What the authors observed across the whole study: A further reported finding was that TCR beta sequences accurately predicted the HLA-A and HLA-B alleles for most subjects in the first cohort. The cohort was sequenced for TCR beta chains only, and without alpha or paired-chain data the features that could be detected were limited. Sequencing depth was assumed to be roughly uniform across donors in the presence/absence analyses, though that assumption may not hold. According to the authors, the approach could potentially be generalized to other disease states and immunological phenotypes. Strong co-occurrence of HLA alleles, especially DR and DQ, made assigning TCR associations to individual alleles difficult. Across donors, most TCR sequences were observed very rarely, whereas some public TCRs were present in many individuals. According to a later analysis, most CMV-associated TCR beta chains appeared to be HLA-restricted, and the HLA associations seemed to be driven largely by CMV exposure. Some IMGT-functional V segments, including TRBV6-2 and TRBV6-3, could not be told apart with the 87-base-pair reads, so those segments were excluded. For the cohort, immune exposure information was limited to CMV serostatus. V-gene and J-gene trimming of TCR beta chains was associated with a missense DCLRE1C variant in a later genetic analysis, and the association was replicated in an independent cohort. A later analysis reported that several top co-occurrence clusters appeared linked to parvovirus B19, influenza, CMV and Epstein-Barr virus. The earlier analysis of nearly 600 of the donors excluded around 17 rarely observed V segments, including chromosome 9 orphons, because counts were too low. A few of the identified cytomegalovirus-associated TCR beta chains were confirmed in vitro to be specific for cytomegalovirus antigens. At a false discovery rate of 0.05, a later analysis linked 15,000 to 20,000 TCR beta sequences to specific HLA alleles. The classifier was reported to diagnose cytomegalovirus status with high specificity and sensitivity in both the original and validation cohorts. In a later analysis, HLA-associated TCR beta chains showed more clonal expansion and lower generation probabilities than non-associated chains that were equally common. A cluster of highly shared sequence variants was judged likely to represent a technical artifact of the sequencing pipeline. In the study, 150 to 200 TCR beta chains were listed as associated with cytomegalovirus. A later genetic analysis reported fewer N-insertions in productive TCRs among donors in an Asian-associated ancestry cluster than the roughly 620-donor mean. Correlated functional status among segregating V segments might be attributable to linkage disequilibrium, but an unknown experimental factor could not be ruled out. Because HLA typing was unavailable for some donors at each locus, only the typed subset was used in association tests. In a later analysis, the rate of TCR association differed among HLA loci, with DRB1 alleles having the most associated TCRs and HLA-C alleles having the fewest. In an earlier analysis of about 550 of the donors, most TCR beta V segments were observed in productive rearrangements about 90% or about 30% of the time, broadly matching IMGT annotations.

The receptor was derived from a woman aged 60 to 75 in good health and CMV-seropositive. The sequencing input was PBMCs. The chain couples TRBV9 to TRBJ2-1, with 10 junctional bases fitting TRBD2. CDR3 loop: CASSALGSGRYNEQFF. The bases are TGTGCCAGCAGCGCCCTTGGTAGCGGGAGGTACAATGAGCAGTTCTTC.